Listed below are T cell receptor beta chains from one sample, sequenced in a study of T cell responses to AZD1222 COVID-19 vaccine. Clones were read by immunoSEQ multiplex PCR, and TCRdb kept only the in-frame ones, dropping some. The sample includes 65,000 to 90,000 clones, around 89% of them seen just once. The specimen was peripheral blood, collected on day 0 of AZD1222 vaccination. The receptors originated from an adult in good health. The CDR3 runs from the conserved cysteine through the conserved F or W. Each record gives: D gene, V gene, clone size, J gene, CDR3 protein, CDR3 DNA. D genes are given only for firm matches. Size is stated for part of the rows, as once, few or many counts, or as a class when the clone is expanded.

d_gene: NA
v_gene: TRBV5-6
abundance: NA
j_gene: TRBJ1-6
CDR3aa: CASSLGFSPLHF
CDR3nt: TGTGCCAGCAGCTTGGGGTTTTCACCCCTCCACTTT

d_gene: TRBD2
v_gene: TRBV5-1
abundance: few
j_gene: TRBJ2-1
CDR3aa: CASSLDLAGVGNEQFF
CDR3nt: TGCGCCAGCAGCTTGGACTTAGCGGGAGTTGGTAATGAGCAGTTCTTC

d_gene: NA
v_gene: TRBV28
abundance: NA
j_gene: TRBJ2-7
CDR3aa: CASRTAYEQYF
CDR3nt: TGTGCCAGCAGGACAGCCTACGAGCAGTACTTC

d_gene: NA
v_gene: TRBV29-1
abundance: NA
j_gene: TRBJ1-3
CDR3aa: CSALLGEENTIYF
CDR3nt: TGCAGCGCCCTCCTCGGGGAGGAAAACACCATATATTTT

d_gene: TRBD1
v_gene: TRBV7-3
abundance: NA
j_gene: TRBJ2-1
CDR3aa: CASSLDRGSYNEQFF
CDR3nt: TGTGCCAGCAGCTTAGACAGGGGGTCCTACAATGAGCAGTTCTTC

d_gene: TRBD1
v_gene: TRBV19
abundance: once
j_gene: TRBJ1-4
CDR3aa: CASSSPGQEGNEKLFF
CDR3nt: TGTGCCAGTAGCTCACCCGGACAGGAGGGGAATGAAAAACTGTTTTTT

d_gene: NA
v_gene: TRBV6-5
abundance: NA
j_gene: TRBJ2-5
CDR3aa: CASSSGQFQETQYF
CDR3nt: TGTGCCAGCAGCTCCGGACAGTTCCAAGAGACCCAGTACTTC

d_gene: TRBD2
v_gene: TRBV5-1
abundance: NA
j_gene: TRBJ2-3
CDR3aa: CASSLLGTSGSRGTDTQYF
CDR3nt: TGCGCCAGCAGCTTGTTGGGGACTAGCGGGAGTCGGGGCACAGATACGCAGTATTTT

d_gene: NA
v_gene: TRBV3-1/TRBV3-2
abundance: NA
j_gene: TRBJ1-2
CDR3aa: CASSQAYDRLQGYTF
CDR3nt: TGTGCCAGCAGCCAAGCCTATGACAGGCTCCAGGGCTACACCTTC

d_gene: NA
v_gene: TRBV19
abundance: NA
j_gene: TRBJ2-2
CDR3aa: CASSGLRRNTGELFF
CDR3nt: TGTGCCAGTAGTGGTTTGCGGAGAAACACCGGGGAGCTGTTTTTT

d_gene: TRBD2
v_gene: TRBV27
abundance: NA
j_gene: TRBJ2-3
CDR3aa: CASSLWAGVSDTQYF
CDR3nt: TGTGCCAGCAGTTTATGGGCGGGAGTGTCAGATACGCAGTATTTT

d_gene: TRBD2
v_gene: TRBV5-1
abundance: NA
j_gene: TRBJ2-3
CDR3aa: CASSAGLAGGVITDTQYF
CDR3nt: TGCGCCAGCAGCGCGGGACTAGCGGGAGGGGTGATCACAGATACGCAGTATTTT

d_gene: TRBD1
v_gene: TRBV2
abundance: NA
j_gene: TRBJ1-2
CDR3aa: CASKGGGNYGYTF
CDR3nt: TGTGCCAGCAAAGGGGGCGGGAACTATGGCTACACCTTC

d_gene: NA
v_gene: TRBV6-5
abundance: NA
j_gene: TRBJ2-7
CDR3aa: CASRTIKSYEQYF
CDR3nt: TGTGCCAGCAGAACGATAAAATCCTACGAGCAGTACTTC

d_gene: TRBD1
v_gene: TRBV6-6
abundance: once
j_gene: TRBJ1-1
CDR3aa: CASSYREGANTEAFF
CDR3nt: TGTGCCAGCAGTTACAGGGAGGGGGCGAACACTGAAGCTTTCTTT

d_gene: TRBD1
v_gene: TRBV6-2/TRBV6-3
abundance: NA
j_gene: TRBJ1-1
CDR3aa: CASSDRQGDMNTEAFF
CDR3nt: TGTGCCAGCAGTGATCGACAGGGCGACATGAACACTGAAGCTTTCTTT

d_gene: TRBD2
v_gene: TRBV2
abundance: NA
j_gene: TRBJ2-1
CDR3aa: CASSPTSGGMSSYNEQFF
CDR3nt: TGTGCCAGCAGTCCAACTAGCGGGGGGATGAGCTCCTACAATGAGCAGTTCTTC

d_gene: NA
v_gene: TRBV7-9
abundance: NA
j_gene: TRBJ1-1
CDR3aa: CASSLRRGVNTEAFF
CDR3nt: TGTGCCAGCAGCTTAAGGAGGGGTGTGAACACTGAAGCTTTCTTT

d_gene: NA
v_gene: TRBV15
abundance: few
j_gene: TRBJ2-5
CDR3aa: CATLSGTHQETQYF
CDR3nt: TGTGCCACCCTCTCAGGGACTCACCAAGAGACCCAGTACTTC

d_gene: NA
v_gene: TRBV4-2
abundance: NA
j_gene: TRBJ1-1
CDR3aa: CASSQVYRQLDTEAFF
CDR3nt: TGTGCCAGCAGCCAAGTTTACAGGCAACTGGACACTGAAGCTTTCTTT

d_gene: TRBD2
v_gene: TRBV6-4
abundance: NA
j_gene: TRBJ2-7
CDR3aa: CASSRLAGAYEQYF
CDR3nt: TGTGCCAGCAGTAGACTAGCGGGGGCGTACGAGCAGTACTTC

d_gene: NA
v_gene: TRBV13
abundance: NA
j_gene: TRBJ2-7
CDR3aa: CASSLELGYEQYF
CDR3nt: TGTGCCAGCAGCTTAGAACTTGGCTACGAGCAGTACTTC

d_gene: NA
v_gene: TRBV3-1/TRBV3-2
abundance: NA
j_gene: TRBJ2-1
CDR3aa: CASSQFRNTALGEQFF
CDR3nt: TGTGCCAGCAGCCAATTTCGAAATACAGCGCTAGGTGAGCAGTTCTTC

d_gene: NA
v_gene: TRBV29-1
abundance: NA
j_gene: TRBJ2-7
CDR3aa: CSVVLRVGEQYF
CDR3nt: TGCAGCGTTGTGCTTCGAGTGGGCGAGCAGTACTTC

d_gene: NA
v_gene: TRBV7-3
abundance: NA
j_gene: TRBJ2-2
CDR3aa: CASRPGLANTGELFF
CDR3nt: TGTGCCAGCAGACCGGGACTCGCGAACACCGGGGAGCTGTTTTTT

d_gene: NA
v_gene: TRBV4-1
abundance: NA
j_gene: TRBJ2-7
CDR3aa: CASSQGFGYEQYF
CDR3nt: TGCGCCAGCAGCCAAGGGTTCGGCTACGAGCAGTACTTC

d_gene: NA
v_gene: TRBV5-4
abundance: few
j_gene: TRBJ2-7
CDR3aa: CASSLVSGPSNEQYF
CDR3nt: TGTGCCAGCAGCTTGGTGTCAGGCCCCTCAAACGAGCAGTACTTC

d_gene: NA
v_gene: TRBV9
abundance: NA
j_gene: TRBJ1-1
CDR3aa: CASSVGPRGSDTEAFF
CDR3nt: TGTGCCAGCAGCGTAGGACCGAGGGGGAGTGACACTGAAGCTTTCTTT

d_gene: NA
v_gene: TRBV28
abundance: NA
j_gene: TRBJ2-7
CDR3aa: CASRRTLGPYEQYF
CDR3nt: TGTGCCAGCAGGCGTACCCTGGGGCCCTACGAGCAGTACTTC

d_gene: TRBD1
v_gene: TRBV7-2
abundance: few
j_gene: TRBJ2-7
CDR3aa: CASSLEGRTGGFGEQYF
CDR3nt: TGTGCCAGCAGCTTAGAGGGCCGGACAGGGGGATTTGGCGAGCAGTACTTC

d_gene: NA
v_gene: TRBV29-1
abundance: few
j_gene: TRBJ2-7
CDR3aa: CSVTMGGAGEQYF
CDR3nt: TGCAGCGTAACCATGGGGGGCGCGGGGGAGCAGTACTTC

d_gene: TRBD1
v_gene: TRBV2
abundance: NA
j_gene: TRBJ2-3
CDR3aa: CASGGQGVDTQYF
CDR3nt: TGTGCCAGCGGGGGACAGGGGGTAGATACGCAGTATTTT

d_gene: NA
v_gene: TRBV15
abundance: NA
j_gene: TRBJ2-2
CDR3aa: CATSAVPRGTGELFF
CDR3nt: TGTGCCACCAGCGCCGTCCCCCGCGGCACCGGGGAGCTGTTTTTT

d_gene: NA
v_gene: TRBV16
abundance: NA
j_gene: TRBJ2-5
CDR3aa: CASSQSGTQETQYF
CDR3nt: TGTGCCAGCAGCCAATCGGGCACGCAAGAGACCCAGTACTTC

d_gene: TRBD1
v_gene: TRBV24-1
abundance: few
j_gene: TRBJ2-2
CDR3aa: CATSDLDRDTGELFF
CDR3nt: TGTGCCACCAGTGATTTGGACAGGGACACCGGGGAGCTGTTTTTT

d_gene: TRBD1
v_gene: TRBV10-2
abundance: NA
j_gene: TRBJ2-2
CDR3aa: CASTGTGTGELFF
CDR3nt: TGCGCCAGCACCGGGACAGGGACCGGGGAGCTGTTTTTT

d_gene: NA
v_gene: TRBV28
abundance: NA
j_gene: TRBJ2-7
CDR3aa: CASSFITGYTYEQYF
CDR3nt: TGTGCCAGCAGTTTTATCACAGGTTACACCTACGAGCAGTACTTC

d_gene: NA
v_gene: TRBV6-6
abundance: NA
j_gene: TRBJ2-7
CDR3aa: CASSYGSTEQYF
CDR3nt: TGTGCCAGCAGTTACGGGTCGACAGAGCAGTACTTC

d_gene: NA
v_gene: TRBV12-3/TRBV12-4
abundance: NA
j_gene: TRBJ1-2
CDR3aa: CASSLTFNYGYTF
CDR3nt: TGTGCCAGCAGTTTAACCTTCAACTATGGCTACACCTTC

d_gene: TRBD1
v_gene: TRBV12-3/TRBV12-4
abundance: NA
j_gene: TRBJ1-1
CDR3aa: CASRGQGNTEAFF
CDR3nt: TGTGCCAGCAGGGGACAGGGAAACACTGAAGCTTTCTTT

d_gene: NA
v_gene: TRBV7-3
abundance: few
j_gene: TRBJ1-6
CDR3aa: CATPQARHNSPLHF
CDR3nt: TGTGCCACGCCGCAGGCTCGACACAATTCACCCCTCCACTTT

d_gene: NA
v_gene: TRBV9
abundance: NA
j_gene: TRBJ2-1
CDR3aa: CASSVLASVGNEQFF
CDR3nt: TGTGCCAGCAGCGTATTGGCTAGCGTCGGTAATGAGCAGTTCTTC

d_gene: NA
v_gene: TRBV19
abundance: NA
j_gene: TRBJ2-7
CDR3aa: CASSIAHRAEQYF
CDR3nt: TGTGCCAGTAGTATAGCCCATAGGGCCGAGCAGTACTTC

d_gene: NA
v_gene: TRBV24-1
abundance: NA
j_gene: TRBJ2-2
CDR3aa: CATSDGRTDTGELFF
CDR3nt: TGTGCCACCAGTGATGGGAGGACCGACACCGGGGAGCTGTTTTTT

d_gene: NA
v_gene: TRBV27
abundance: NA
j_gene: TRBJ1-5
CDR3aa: CASSLSGGGYQPQHF
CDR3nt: TGTGCCAGCAGTTTATCGGGGGGGGGCTATCAGCCCCAGCATTTT

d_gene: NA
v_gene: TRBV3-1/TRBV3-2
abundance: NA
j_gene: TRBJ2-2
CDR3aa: CASSHIDTGELFF
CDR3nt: TGTGCCAGCAGCCATATAGACACCGGGGAGCTGTTTTTT

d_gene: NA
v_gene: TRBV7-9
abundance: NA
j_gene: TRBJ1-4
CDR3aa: CASSLGFGGSNEKLFF
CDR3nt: TGTGCCAGCAGCTTAGGGTTCGGGGGGAGTAATGAAAAACTGTTTTTT

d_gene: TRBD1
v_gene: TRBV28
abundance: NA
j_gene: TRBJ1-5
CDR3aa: CASRDDRGQGGNQPQHF
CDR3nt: TGTGCCAGCCGCGACGACAGGGGGCAGGGTGGCAATCAGCCCCAGCATTTT

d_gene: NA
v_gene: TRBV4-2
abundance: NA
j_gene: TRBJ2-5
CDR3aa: CASSQDWVSVGGRGETQYF
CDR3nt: TGTGCCAGCAGCCAAGATTGGGTTTCTGTGGGGGGACGGGGAGAGACCCAGTACTTC

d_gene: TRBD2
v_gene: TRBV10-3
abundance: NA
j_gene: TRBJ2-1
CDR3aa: CAISEPSGRALNEQFF
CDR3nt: TGTGCCATCAGTGAGCCGAGCGGGAGGGCCCTCAATGAGCAGTTCTTC

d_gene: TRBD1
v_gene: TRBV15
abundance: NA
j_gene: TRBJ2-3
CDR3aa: CATSRDRGSTDTQYF
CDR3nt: TGTGCCACCAGCAGGGACAGGGGATCGACAGATACGCAGTATTTT

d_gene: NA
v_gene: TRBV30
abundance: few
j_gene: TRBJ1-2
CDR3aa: CAWRQSYGYTF
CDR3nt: TGTGCCTGGAGACAGTCCTATGGCTACACCTTC

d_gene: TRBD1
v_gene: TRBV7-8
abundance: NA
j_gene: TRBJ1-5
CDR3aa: CASSFDRGGNQPQHF
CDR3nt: TGTGCCAGCAGCTTCGACAGGGGTGGCAATCAGCCCCAGCATTTT